This is a list of T cell receptor beta chains from one sample in a study of glioma-infiltrating T cells after dendritic cell vaccination. Produced via immunoSEQ multiplex PCR; TCRdb's table is partial and in-frame only. The table shows some 90,000 clones, with roughly four fifths occurring only once. This specimen was blood, taken after dendritic cell vaccination. The origin of the receptors is a human donor with glioblastoma. CDR3s include the opening cysteine and the closing phenylalanine or tryptophan. Each record gives: J gene, D gene, clone size, V gene, CDR3 protein, CDR3 DNA. A D gene is named only where the DNA matches it firmly. Not every row has a clone size; where given, it reads once, few, many or a size class.

>TRBJ2-1|TRBD2|NA|TRBV11-3
CASSLDGGLAEQFF
TGTGCCAGCAGCTTAGATGGGGGACTAGCGGAGCAGTTCTTC
>TRBJ2-1|TRBD2|once|TRBV5-1
CASSLGLAGSLYNEQFF
TGCGCCAGCAGCTTGGGACTAGCGGGAAGCCTCTACAATGAGCAGTTCTTC
>TRBJ1-5|TRBD1|NA|TRBV19
CASSPRTGDVGQPQHF
TGTGCCAGTAGTCCGCGGACAGGGGATGTCGGTCAGCCCCAGCATTTT
>TRBJ2-7|NA|few|TRBV19
CASSRPQASYEQYF
TGTGCCAGTAGCCGACCACAGGCCTCCTACGAGCAGTACTTC
>TRBJ2-7|TRBD2|NA|TRBV6-5
CASSEAGARAEYF
TGTGCCAGCAGTGAAGCGGGGGCGCGGGCGGAGTACTTC
>TRBJ1-2|NA|NA|TRBV6-1
CASSEVSRGNGYTF
TGTGCCAGCAGTGAAGTAAGCAGGGGAAACGGCTACACCTTC
>TRBJ1-2|TRBD1|NA|TRBV28
CASSYRGGYGYTF
TGTGCCAGCAGTTACAGGGGTGGTTATGGCTACACCTTC
>TRBJ2-1|TRBD2|NA|TRBV4-2
CASSQVSGGLSSYNEQFF
TGTGCCAGCAGCCAAGTAAGCGGGGGACTAAGCTCCTACAATGAGCAGTTCTTC
>TRBJ2-3|NA|NA|TRBV5-6
CASSSIGVGHTDTQYF
TGTGCCAGCAGCTCCATCGGGGTAGGGCACACAGATACGCAGTATTTT
>TRBJ2-2|NA|NA|TRBV5-1
CASSLGLDTGELFF
TGCGCCAGCAGCTTGGGACTAGACACCGGGGAGCTGTTTTTT
>TRBJ1-5|NA|NA|TRBV6-5
CASSPFGGGRGPQHF
TGTGCCAGCAGTCCGTTTGGGGGAGGGCGGGGGCCCCAGCATTTT
>TRBJ1-6|TRBD1|few|TRBV19
CASTREGTGESPLHF
TGTGCCAGTACAAGGGAAGGGACAGGGGAATCACCCCTCCACTTT
>TRBJ2-4|NA|few|TRBV5-4
CASSMQQGKFDIQYF
TGTGCCAGCAGCATGCAGCAGGGTAAATTCGACATTCAGTACTTC